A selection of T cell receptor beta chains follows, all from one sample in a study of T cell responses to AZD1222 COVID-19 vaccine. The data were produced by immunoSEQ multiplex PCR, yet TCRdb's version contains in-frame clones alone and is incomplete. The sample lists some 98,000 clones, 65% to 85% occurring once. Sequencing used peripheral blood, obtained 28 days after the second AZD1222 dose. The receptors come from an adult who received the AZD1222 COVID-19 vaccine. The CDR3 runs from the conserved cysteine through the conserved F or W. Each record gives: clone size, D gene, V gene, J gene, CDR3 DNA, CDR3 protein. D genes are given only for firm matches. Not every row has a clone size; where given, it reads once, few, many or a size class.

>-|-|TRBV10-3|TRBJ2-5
TGTGCCATCAGTGCCTACGAGGGGGGAGAGACCCAGTACTTC
CAISAYEGGETQYF
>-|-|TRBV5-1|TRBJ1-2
TGCGCCAGCAGCTTGGAAGGAAACTCGGCTGGCTACACCTTC
CASSLEGNSAGYTF
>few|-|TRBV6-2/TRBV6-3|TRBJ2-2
TGTGCCAGCAGTTATAGGTGGCAGTCGAGCGGGGAGCTGTTTTTT
CASSYRWQSSGELFF
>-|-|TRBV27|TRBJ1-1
TGTGCCAGCAGGCTGACGGAATATAACACTGAAGCTTTCTTT
CASRLTEYNTEAFF
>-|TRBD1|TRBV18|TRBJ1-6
TGTGCCAGCTCAATCCAAGGGGGCGAGAATTCACCCCTCCACTTT
CASSIQGGENSPLHF
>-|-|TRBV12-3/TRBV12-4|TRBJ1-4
TGTGCCAGCAGTTTTCGGGAAAAACTGTTTTTT
CASSFREKLFF
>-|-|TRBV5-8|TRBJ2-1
TGTGCCAGCAGCTTGGAGACTAGAAGCGCCTACAATGAGCAGTTCTTC
CASSLETRSAYNEQFF
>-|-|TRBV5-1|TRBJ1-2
TGCGCCAGCAGCTTGGCCGCAGGGATGGGTGGCTACACCTTC
CASSLAAGMGGYTF
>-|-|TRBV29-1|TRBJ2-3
TGCAGCGCGGACCACACTAGCACAGATACGCAGTATTTT
CSADHTSTDTQYF
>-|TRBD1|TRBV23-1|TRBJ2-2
TGCGCCAGCAGTCAACCTCCCCGGGACAGGGGGAGGAACGGGGAGCTGTTTTTT
CASSQPPRDRGRNGELFF
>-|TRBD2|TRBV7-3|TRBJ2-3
TGTGCCAGCAGCCCTGACGGGAGCGGGAGAGCCGATACGCAGTATTTT
CASSPDGSGRADTQYF
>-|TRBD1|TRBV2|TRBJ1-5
TGTGCCAGCAGTGAATTAAGGACAGGGTATTACCCCCAGCATTTT
CASSELRTGYYPQHF
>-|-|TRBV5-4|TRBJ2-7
TGTGCCAGACGAGACGAGCAGTACTTC
CARRDEQYF
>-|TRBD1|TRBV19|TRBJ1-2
TGTGCCAGTAGTCCTGGGACAGCTAACTATGGCTACACCTTC
CASSPGTANYGYTF
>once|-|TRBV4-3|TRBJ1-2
TGCGCCAGCAGCCAAGATCGGGGAGGGGCGGAGTGGGGCTACACCTTC
CASSQDRGGAEWGYTF
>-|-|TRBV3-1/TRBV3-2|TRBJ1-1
TGTGCCAGCAGGGAACAGGCGAGGAAAACTGAAGCTTTCTTT
CASREQARKTEAFF
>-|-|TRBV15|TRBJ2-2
TGTGCCACCAGCAGAGAGCCGACAGCGAACACCGGGGAGCTGTTTTTT
CATSREPTANTGELFF
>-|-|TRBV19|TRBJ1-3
TGTGCCAGTGCTTCACCACAGGGCTCTGGAAACACCATATATTTT
CASASPQGSGNTIYF
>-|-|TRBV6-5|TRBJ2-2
TGTGCCAGCAGTTTGTTGGAGTTAGCGAACACCGGGGAGCTGTTTTTT
CASSLLELANTGELFF
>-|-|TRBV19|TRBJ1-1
TGTGCCAGTAGTATAGACCCAACGGGACTTTTGAACACTGAAGCTTTCTTT
CASSIDPTGLLNTEAFF
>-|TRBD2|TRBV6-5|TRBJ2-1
TGTGCCAGCAAACTCAGCGGGGGGAACTCTAATGAGCAGTTCTTC
CASKLSGGNSNEQFF
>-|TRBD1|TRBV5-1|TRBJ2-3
TGCGCCAGCAACGACAGGGGAGGATACACAGATACGCAGTATTTT
CASNDRGGYTDTQYF
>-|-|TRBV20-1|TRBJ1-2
TGCAGTGCTAGTGAGAGTGGCTATGGCTACACCTTC
CSASESGYGYTF
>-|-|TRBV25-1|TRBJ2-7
TGTGCCAGCAGTAAAACAGGTTATTACGAGCAGTACTTC
CASSKTGYYEQYF
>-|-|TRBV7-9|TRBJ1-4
TGTGCCAGCAGCTTAGGGTCTGGGCCCCACGAAAGACTGTTTTTT
CASSLGSGPHERLFF
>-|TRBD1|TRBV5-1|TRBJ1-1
TGCGCCAGCAGCTCTGACAGGGGATTGAACACTGAAGCTTTCTTT
CASSSDRGLNTEAFF
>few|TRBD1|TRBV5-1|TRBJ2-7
TGCGCCAGCAGCTTGGGAGGGACAGGGTCCTACGAGCAGTACTTC
CASSLGGTGSYEQYF
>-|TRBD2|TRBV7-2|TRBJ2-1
TGTGCCAGCAGTCCTACTCCTAGCGGGAGATACAATGAGCAGTTCTTC
CASSPTPSGRYNEQFF
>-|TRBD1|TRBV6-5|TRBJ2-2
TGTGCCAGCAGTTACGGACAGGTCGACACCGGGGAGCTGTTTTTT
CASSYGQVDTGELFF
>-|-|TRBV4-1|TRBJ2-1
TGCGCCAGCAGCCAAGATCCTCCGGGACCGTACAATGAGCAGTTCTTC
CASSQDPPGPYNEQFF
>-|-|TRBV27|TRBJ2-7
TGTGCCAGCAGCCGCGACAGGATCTCCTACGAGCAGTACTTC
CASSRDRISYEQYF
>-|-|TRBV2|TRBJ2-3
TGTGCCAGCAGACAGTACACAGATACGCAGTATTTT
CASRQYTDTQYF
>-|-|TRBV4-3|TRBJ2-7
TGCGCCAGCAGCCAAGGTTCGGGGGCCCCCTACGAGCAGTACTTC
CASSQGSGAPYEQYF
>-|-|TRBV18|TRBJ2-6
TGTGCCAGCTCCGATAGGGCACAGCTCATCTCTGGGGCCAACGTCCTGACTTTC
CASSDRAQLISGANVLTF
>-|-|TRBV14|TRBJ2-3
TGTGCCAGCAGCCAAGAGCGGACTACGCAGTATTTT
CASSQERTTQYF
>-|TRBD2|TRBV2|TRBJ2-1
TGTGCCAGCAGGCTAGCGGGAACCTATTCCTACAATGAGCAGTTCTTC
CASRLAGTYSYNEQFF
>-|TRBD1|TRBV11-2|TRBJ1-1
TGTGCCAGCAGCTCGAACAGGGGGCTGAACACTGAAGCTTTCTTT
CASSSNRGLNTEAFF